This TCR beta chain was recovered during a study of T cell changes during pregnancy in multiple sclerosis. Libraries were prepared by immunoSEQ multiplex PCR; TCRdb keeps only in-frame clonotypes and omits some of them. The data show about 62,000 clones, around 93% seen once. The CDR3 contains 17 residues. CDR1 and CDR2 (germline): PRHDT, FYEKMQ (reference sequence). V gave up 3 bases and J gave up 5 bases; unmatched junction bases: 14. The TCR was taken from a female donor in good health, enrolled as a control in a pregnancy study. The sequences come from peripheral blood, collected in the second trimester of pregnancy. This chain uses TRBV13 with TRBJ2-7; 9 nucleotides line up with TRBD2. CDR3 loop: CASSFSQSGLASDEQYF. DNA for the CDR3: TGTGCCAGCAGCTTCAGCCAAAGCGGACTAGCGAGCGACGAGCAGTACTTC.